The rows below give T cell receptor beta chains drawn from one sample of a study of beta chain features in type 1 diabetes. Here immunoSEQ multiplex PCR was the method, and the copy in TCRdb shows in-frame clones only, minus some. The sample records some 250,000 clones, approximately 11% being singletons. The sequenced material came from naive CD4+ T cells from blood. Receptor source: a man aged 30-40 years with type 1 diabetes. Both conserved end residues are part of each CDR3. A D gene is named only where the DNA matches it firmly. Only part of the rows carry a size: once, few, many, or a class if the clone is expanded.

CDR3 DNA: TGTGCCAGCAGCCAAGGAGGACTAGCGGGGATGGAGACCCAGTACTTC; CDR3 protein: CASSQGGLAGMETQYF; V gene: TRBV5-4; J gene: TRBJ2-5; clone size: few; D gene: TRBD2
CDR3 DNA: TGTGCCAGTAGTATTAGTAGAGACTACGAGCAGTACTTC; CDR3 protein: CASSISRDYEQYF; V gene: TRBV19; J gene: TRBJ2-7; clone size: few; D gene: -
CDR3 DNA: TGTGCCAGCAGCGCGGGGACAGGGGAGGGACGAGGCTACACCTTC; CDR3 protein: CASSAGTGEGRGYTF; V gene: TRBV9; J gene: TRBJ1-2; clone size: -; D gene: TRBD1
CDR3 DNA: TGTGCCAGCAGTTTGGGACAGCACTATGGCTACACCTTC; CDR3 protein: CASSLGQHYGYTF; V gene: TRBV28; J gene: TRBJ1-2; clone size: few; D gene: TRBD1
CDR3 DNA: TGTGCCAGCATCTATGAGACAGGCTACGAGCAGTACTTC; CDR3 protein: CASIYETGYEQYF; V gene: TRBV6-6; J gene: TRBJ2-7; clone size: few; D gene: -
CDR3 DNA: TGCGCCAGCAGCTTTATGGGCCGTCTCATGAACACTGAAGCTTTCTTT; CDR3 protein: CASSFMGRLMNTEAFF; V gene: TRBV5-1; J gene: TRBJ1-1; clone size: few; D gene: -
CDR3 DNA: TGTGCCAGCAGCCAAGATATAGCGGGGGCGTCCTACGAGCAGTACTTC; CDR3 protein: CASSQDIAGASYEQYF; V gene: TRBV4-2; J gene: TRBJ2-7; clone size: few; D gene: TRBD2
CDR3 DNA: TGTGCCAGCAGCTTAGGTGGGACAGGGTCGAATAGCAATCAGCCCCAGCATTTT; CDR3 protein: CASSLGGTGSNSNQPQHF; V gene: TRBV7-9; J gene: TRBJ1-5; clone size: few; D gene: TRBD1
CDR3 DNA: TGTGCTAGTGGTCAGCTCACGACAGGGGCCACCTACGAGCAGTACTTC; CDR3 protein: CASGQLTTGATYEQYF; V gene: TRBV12-5; J gene: TRBJ2-7; clone size: -; D gene: TRBD1
CDR3 DNA: TGTGCCAGCTCCCAGACAGAGGCCAAAAACATTCAGTACTTC; CDR3 protein: CASSQTEAKNIQYF; V gene: TRBV18; J gene: TRBJ2-4; clone size: -; D gene: -
CDR3 DNA: TGCGCCAGCAGCCAAGAAACGGGATGGCCAACCAGCGGGGAGCTGTTTTTT; CDR3 protein: CASSQETGWPTSGELFF; V gene: TRBV4-3; J gene: TRBJ2-2; clone size: few; D gene: -
CDR3 DNA: TGTGCCAGCAGGCCCGGGGGTTCCAACACCGGGGAGCTGTTTTTT; CDR3 protein: CASRPGGSNTGELFF; V gene: TRBV11-3; J gene: TRBJ2-2; clone size: -; D gene: -
CDR3 DNA: TGTGCCAGCAGCCTAAGGAGAGGGACTAATGAAAAACTGTTTTTT; CDR3 protein: CASSLRRGTNEKLFF; V gene: TRBV14; J gene: TRBJ1-4; clone size: few; D gene: -
CDR3 DNA: TGTGCCAGCAGCGCCTCCGGGACAGCTAACTATGGCTACACCTTC; CDR3 protein: CASSASGTANYGYTF; V gene: TRBV7-2; J gene: TRBJ1-2; clone size: -; D gene: TRBD1
CDR3 DNA: TGTGCCAGCGCCACTTGGACAGGCAGTTTTGGGGAGCTGTTTTTT; CDR3 protein: CASATWTGSFGELFF; V gene: TRBV6-6; J gene: TRBJ2-2; clone size: -; D gene: TRBD1
CDR3 DNA: TGTGCCAGCAGGCTAGGACAAGAGACCCAGTACTTC; CDR3 protein: CASRLGQETQYF; V gene: TRBV6-6; J gene: TRBJ2-5; clone size: -; D gene: -
CDR3 DNA: TGTGCCAGCAGCTACAGGGCTTCGCCCCAGCATTTT; CDR3 protein: CASSYRASPQHF; V gene: TRBV5-6; J gene: TRBJ1-5; clone size: -; D gene: -
CDR3 DNA: TGTGCCAGCAGCCCTAGGAGGGACAGGGGGCCTATCTGGTATGGCTACACCTTC; CDR3 protein: CASSPRRDRGPIWYGYTF; V gene: TRBV11-2; J gene: TRBJ1-2; clone size: few; D gene: TRBD1
CDR3 DNA: TGTGCCTGGACTTACCACGTGACTAGCGGGGGGTCCCTATCCTACAATGAGCAGTTCTTC; CDR3 protein: CAWTYHVTSGGSLSYNEQFF; V gene: TRBV30; J gene: TRBJ2-1; clone size: -; D gene: TRBD2
CDR3 DNA: TGCAGCGTTGAAGGCGGGGAAGAGACCCAGTACTTC; CDR3 protein: CSVEGGEETQYF; V gene: TRBV29-1; J gene: TRBJ2-5; clone size: few; D gene: -
CDR3 DNA: TGCAGTGCTAGGGGTCAGGGCGAGCAGTACTTC; CDR3 protein: CSARGQGEQYF; V gene: TRBV20-1; J gene: TRBJ2-7; clone size: -; D gene: -
CDR3 DNA: TGTGCCAGCAGCCTCCCACAGGGGGGTCAAGAGACCCAGTACTTC; CDR3 protein: CASSLPQGGQETQYF; V gene: TRBV7-9; J gene: TRBJ2-5; clone size: few; D gene: TRBD1
CDR3 DNA: TGTGCCAGCAGTGCCAGAGAGGGAAGAGAGCAGTACTTC; CDR3 protein: CASSAREGREQYF; V gene: TRBV6-5; J gene: TRBJ2-7; clone size: -; D gene: -
CDR3 DNA: TGTGCCAGCAGCCTGCGGACAGGGGTTAACACTGAAGCTTTCTTT; CDR3 protein: CASSLRTGVNTEAFF; V gene: TRBV4-2; J gene: TRBJ1-1; clone size: -; D gene: TRBD1
CDR3 DNA: TGTGCCAGCAGCGTAGGGGCAGGAACCTACGAGCAGTACTTC; CDR3 protein: CASSVGAGTYEQYF; V gene: TRBV9; J gene: TRBJ2-7; clone size: few; D gene: -
CDR3 DNA: TGTGCCAGCAGCTTAGGGGTTCTAGCGGGGAGGAACACCGGGGAGCTGTTTTTT; CDR3 protein: CASSLGVLAGRNTGELFF; V gene: TRBV7-2; J gene: TRBJ2-2; clone size: -; D gene: TRBD2
CDR3 DNA: TGCGCCAGCAGCCTCACAGGGAACACTGAAGCTTTCTTT; CDR3 protein: CASSLTGNTEAFF; V gene: TRBV5-1; J gene: TRBJ1-1; clone size: -; D gene: -
CDR3 DNA: TGTGCCAGCAGCCAGGTACATCTCTACGAGCAGTACTTC; CDR3 protein: CASSQVHLYEQYF; V gene: TRBV11-2; J gene: TRBJ2-7; clone size: -; D gene: -
CDR3 DNA: TGCGCCAGCAGCTCCCAGGGAGGGGAGACTGAAGCTTTCTTT; CDR3 protein: CASSSQGGETEAFF; V gene: TRBV5-1; J gene: TRBJ1-1; clone size: -; D gene: -
CDR3 DNA: TGCGCCAGCAGCCAAGATAGGACTGACGTCTACGAGCAGTACTTC; CDR3 protein: CASSQDRTDVYEQYF; V gene: TRBV4-1; J gene: TRBJ2-7; clone size: few; D gene: -
CDR3 DNA: TGTGCCAGCAGCACCACAGGGTCGGATACGCAGTATTTT; CDR3 protein: CASSTTGSDTQYF; V gene: TRBV27; J gene: TRBJ2-3; clone size: few; D gene: -
CDR3 DNA: TGTGCCAGCAGCTTATGGGAGGTCAATGAGCAGTTCTTC; CDR3 protein: CASSLWEVNEQFF; V gene: TRBV11-2; J gene: TRBJ2-1; clone size: -; D gene: -
CDR3 DNA: TGTGCCAGCAGCCAGGGCACAGGGGGTCGAGGGACTGAAGCTTTCTTT; CDR3 protein: CASSQGTGGRGTEAFF; V gene: TRBV4-2; J gene: TRBJ1-1; clone size: -; D gene: TRBD1
CDR3 DNA: TGTGCCACCGCGTGGTCGGGACAGCCCTACGAGCAGTACTTC; CDR3 protein: CATAWSGQPYEQYF; V gene: TRBV25-1; J gene: TRBJ2-7; clone size: few; D gene: TRBD1
CDR3 DNA: TGTGCCAGCTCAGAGGGTCGGACCGGGGAGCTGTTTTTT; CDR3 protein: CASSEGRTGELFF; V gene: TRBV18; J gene: TRBJ2-2; clone size: -; D gene: -
CDR3 DNA: TGCGCCAGCGTAGGTCGGGGTTTCAATCAGCCCCAGCATTTT; CDR3 protein: CASVGRGFNQPQHF; V gene: TRBV5-1; J gene: TRBJ1-5; clone size: few; D gene: -
CDR3 DNA: TGTGCCAGCAGTTCCGGGACCAGGGGCAATGAGCAGTTCTTC; CDR3 protein: CASSSGTRGNEQFF; V gene: TRBV9; J gene: TRBJ2-1; clone size: few; D gene: -
CDR3 DNA: TGTGCCAGCAGTCCCCGACAGGGTGGGTCCTACGAGCAGTACTTC; CDR3 protein: CASSPRQGGSYEQYF; V gene: TRBV27; J gene: TRBJ2-7; clone size: few; D gene: TRBD1
CDR3 DNA: TGCGCCAGCAGCCAAGCACAGGGCAGGGGCAATCAGCCCCAGCATTTT; CDR3 protein: CASSQAQGRGNQPQHF; V gene: TRBV4-1; J gene: TRBJ1-5; clone size: -; D gene: -
CDR3 DNA: TGTGCCAGCAGAGAACGGACAGGGGGTAAAGAGACCCAGTACTTC; CDR3 protein: CASRERTGGKETQYF; V gene: TRBV2; J gene: TRBJ2-5; clone size: -; D gene: TRBD1
CDR3 DNA: TGTGCCAGCAGTGCGGAAGCGGGGAATCAGCCCCAGCATTTT; CDR3 protein: CASSAEAGNQPQHF; V gene: TRBV2; J gene: TRBJ1-5; clone size: -; D gene: -
CDR3 DNA: TGTGCCAGCAGTTACGCTACAGGGATTGAAGCTTTCTTT; CDR3 protein: CASSYATGIEAFF; V gene: TRBV6-6; J gene: TRBJ1-1; clone size: -; D gene: -
CDR3 DNA: TGTGCCTGGACAGGCGAGGGGAGGGATACTGAAGCTTTCTTT; CDR3 protein: CAWTGEGRDTEAFF; V gene: TRBV30; J gene: TRBJ1-1; clone size: few; D gene: -
CDR3 DNA: TGTGCCATCAGTGAGTCACCGACAGGGATTGGCTACACCTTC; CDR3 protein: CAISESPTGIGYTF; V gene: TRBV10-3; J gene: TRBJ1-2; clone size: -; D gene: TRBD1
CDR3 DNA: TGCGCCAGCACCTCCAGGGACAGGGGGCTCTACGAGCAGTACTTC; CDR3 protein: CASTSRDRGLYEQYF; V gene: TRBV23-1; J gene: TRBJ2-7; clone size: -; D gene: TRBD1
CDR3 DNA: TGTGCCAGCACCCGCAGCGGGGGCGCGTCCACTGAAGCTTTCTTT; CDR3 protein: CASTRSGGASTEAFF; V gene: TRBV6-1; J gene: TRBJ1-1; clone size: -; D gene: -
CDR3 DNA: TGTGCCTGGAGTGAGCTAGCGGGGGAGAATGAGCAGTTCTTC; CDR3 protein: CAWSELAGENEQFF; V gene: TRBV30; J gene: TRBJ2-1; clone size: few; D gene: TRBD2
CDR3 DNA: TGCGCCAGCAGCTTGGGGGACAGGAATCGGCCACCCCTCCACTTT; CDR3 protein: CASSLGDRNRPPLHF; V gene: TRBV5-1; J gene: TRBJ1-6; clone size: few; D gene: TRBD1
CDR3 DNA: TGTGCCAGCAGCCCGAGCAGGGGGCGAGGGTACACAGATACGCAGTATTTT; CDR3 protein: CASSPSRGRGYTDTQYF; V gene: TRBV7-9; J gene: TRBJ2-3; clone size: few; D gene: TRBD1
CDR3 DNA: TGTGCCAGCAGCTTGGTTGCTAGCGGGGGGTTTGGCGAGACCCAGTACTTC; CDR3 protein: CASSLVASGGFGETQYF; V gene: TRBV5-4; J gene: TRBJ2-5; clone size: few; D gene: TRBD2
CDR3 DNA: TGTGCCAGCAGCCTCGCCTCGGTGGACACTGAAGCTTTCTTT; CDR3 protein: CASSLASVDTEAFF; V gene: TRBV7-2; J gene: TRBJ1-1; clone size: few; D gene: -
CDR3 DNA: TGTGCCAGCAGCGTAGGGACAGGGTCATTGAACACTGAAGCTTTCTTT; CDR3 protein: CASSVGTGSLNTEAFF; V gene: TRBV9; J gene: TRBJ1-1; clone size: few; D gene: TRBD1
CDR3 DNA: TGTGCCAGCGGGGACAGGCAAGTGAACGAAGCTTTCTTT; CDR3 protein: CASGDRQVNEAFF; V gene: TRBV25-1; J gene: TRBJ1-1; clone size: few; D gene: TRBD1